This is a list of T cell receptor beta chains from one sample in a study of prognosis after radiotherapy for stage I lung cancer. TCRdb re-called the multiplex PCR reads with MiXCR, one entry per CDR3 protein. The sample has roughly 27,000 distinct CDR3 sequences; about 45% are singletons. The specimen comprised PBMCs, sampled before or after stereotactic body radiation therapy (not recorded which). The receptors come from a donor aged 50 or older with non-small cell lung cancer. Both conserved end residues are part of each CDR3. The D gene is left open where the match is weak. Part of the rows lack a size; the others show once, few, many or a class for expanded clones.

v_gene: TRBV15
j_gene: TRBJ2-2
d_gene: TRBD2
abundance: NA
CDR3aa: CATSRELAERGELFF
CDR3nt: TGTGCCACCAGCAGAGAGCTAGCGGAACGCGGGGAGCTGTTTTTT

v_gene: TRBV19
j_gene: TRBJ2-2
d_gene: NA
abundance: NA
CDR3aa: CASSIGGSGELFF
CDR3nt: TGTGCCAGTAGTATCGGAGGGTCTGGGGAGCTGTTTTTT

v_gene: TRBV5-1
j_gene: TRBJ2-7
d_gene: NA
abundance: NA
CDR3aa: CASSRTVNSYEQYF
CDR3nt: TGCGCCAGCAGCCGGACAGTAAACTCCTACGAGCAGTACTTC

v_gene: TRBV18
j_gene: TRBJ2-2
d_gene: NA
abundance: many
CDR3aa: CASSPSIDGELFF
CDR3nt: TGTGCCAGCTCACCTTCGATCGACGGGGAGCTGTTTTTT

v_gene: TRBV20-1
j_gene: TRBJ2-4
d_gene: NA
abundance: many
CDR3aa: CSARDWTVFGGIQYF
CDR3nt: TGCAGTGCTAGGGACTGGACGGTATTTGGTGGCATTCAGTACTTC

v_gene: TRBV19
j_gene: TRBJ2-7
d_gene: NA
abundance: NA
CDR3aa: CASSIGQTSYEQYF
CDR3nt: TGTGCCAGTAGTATAGGACAGACATCCTACGAGCAGTACTTC

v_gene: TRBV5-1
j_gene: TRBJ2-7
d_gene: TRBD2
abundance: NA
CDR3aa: CASSFGGGQVSYEQYF
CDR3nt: TGCGCCAGCAGCTTTGGGGGGGGTCAGGTTTCCTACGAGCAGTACTTC

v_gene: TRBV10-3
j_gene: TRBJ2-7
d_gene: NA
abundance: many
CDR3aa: CAISPGTLSYEQYF
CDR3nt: TGTGCCATCAGTCCGGGGACACTTTCCTACGAGCAGTACTTC

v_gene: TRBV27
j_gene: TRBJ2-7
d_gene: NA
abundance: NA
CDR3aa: CASSSTGTNAYEQYF
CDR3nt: TGTGCCAGCAGTTCGACAGGTACAAATGCCTACGAGCAGTACTTC

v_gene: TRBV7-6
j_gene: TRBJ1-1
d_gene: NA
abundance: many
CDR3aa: CASSPNVGGAEAFF
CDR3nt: TGTGCCAGCAGCCCCAATGTGGGGGGGGCTGAAGCTTTCTTT

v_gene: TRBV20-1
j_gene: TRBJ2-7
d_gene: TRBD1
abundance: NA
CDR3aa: CSARDPGQGLYEQYF
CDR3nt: TGCAGTGCTAGAGACCCGGGACAGGGCTTATACGAGCAGTACTTC

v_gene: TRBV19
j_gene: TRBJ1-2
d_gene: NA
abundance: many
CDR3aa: CASSTRQQYYGYTF
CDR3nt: TGTGCCAGTAGTACGCGACAGCAATACTATGGCTACACCTTC

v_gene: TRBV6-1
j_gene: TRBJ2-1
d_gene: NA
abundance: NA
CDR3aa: CASSEAQSTVEQFF
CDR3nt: TGTGCCAGCAGTGAAGCGCAGTCAACCGTTGAGCAGTTCTTC

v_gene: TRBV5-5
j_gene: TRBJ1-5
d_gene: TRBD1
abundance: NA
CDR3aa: CASSFDREVDQPQHF
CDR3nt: TGTGCCAGCAGCTTTGACAGGGAGGTGGATCAGCCCCAGCATTTT

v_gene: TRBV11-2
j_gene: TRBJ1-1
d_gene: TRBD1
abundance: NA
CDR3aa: CASSPQGAANTEAFF
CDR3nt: TGTGCCAGCAGCCCCCAGGGGGCCGCCAACACTGAAGCTTTCTTT

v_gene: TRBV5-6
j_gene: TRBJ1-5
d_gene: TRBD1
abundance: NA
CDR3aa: CASSLSDRGSNQPQHF
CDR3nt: TGTGCCAGCAGCCTGTCGGACAGGGGAAGCAATCAGCCCCAGCATTTT

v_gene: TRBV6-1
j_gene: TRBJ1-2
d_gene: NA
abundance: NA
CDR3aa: CASSLTGFGYTF
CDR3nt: TGTGCAAGCAGTCTAACCGGGTTTGGCTACACCTTC

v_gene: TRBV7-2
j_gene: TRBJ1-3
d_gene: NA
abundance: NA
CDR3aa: CASSLGDVRSGNTIYF
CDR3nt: TGTGCCAGCAGCTTAGGAGACGTACGCTCTGGAAACACCATATATTTT

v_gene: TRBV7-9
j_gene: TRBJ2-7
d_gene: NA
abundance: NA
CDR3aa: CASSLAGVSYEQYF
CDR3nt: TGTGCCAGCAGCTTAGCGGGGGTCTCCTACGAGCAGTACTTC

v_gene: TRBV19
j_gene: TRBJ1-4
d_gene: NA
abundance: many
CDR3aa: CASSTQGGFEKLFF
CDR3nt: TGTGCCAGTAGTACTCAGGGAGGCTTTGAAAAACTGTTTTTT

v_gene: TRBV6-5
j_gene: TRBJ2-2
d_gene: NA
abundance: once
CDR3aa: CASSLQGWDTGELFF
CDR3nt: TGTGCCAGCAGTTTACAGGGATGGGACACCGGGGAGCTGTTTTTT

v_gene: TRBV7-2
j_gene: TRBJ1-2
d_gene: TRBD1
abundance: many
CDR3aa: CASRGTGANYGYTF
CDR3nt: TGTGCCAGCAGGGGGACAGGAGCAAACTATGGCTACACCTTC

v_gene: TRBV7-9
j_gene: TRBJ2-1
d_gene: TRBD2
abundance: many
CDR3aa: CASHPLLFGGGAHNEQFF
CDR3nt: TGTGCCAGCCACCCTCTTCTCTTTGGCGGGGGGGCTCACAATGAGCAGTTCTTC

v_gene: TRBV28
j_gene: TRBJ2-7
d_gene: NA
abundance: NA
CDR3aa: CASSLYVSYEQYF
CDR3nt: TGTGCCAGCAGTTTATACGTGAGCTACGAGCAGTACTTC

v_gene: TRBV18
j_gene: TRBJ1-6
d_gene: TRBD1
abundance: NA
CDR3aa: CASSSSTGGTSSNSPLHF
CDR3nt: TGTGCCAGCTCATCCTCGACAGGGGGAACATCCAGTAATTCACCCCTCCACTTT

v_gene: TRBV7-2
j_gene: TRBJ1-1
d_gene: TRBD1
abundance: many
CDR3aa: CASSLPGTGSQAFF
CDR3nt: TGTGCCAGCAGCTTACCTGGGACAGGGTCCCAAGCTTTCTTT

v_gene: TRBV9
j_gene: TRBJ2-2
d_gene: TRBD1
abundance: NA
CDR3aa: CASRGRTGDTGEMFF
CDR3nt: TGTGCCAGCAGAGGGAGGACAGGGGACACCGGGGAGATGTTTTTT

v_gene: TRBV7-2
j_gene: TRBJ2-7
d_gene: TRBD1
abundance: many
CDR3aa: CASSPTGTGVYEQYF
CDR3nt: TGTGCCAGCAGCCCGACCGGGACAGGCGTCTACGAGCAGTACTTC

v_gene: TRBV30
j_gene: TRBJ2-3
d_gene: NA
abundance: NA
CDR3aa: CAWSVPRQRLLDTQYF
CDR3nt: TGTGCCTGGAGTGTACCTCGGCAGCGTCTACTAGATACGCAGTATTTT

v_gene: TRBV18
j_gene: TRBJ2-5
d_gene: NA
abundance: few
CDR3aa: CASSPYRVGETQYF
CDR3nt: TGTGCCAGCTCACCATACAGGGTGGGGGAGACCCAGTACTTC

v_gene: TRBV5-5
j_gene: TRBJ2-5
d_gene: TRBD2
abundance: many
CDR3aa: CASSLSAGGSYQETQYF
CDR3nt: TGTGCCAGCAGCTTGTCGGCGGGGGGGAGTTACCAAGAGACCCAGTACTTC

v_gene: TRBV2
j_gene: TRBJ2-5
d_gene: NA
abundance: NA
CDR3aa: CASSERGIGGLQETQYF
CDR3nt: TGTGCCAGCAGTGAAAGAGGTATCGGGGGCCTTCAAGAGACCCAGTACTTC

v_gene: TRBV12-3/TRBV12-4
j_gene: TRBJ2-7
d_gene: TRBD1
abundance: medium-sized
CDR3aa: CASRDRESYEQYF
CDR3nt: TGTGCCAGCCGGGACAGGGAGTCCTACGAGCAGTACTTC

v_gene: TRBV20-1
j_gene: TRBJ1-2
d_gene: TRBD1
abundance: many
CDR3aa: CSARDEGTALSGYTF
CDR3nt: TGCAGTGCTAGAGATGAGGGGACAGCCTTGAGTGGCTACACCTTC

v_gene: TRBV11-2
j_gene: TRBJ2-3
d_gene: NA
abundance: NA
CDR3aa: CASSLDVVDTQYF
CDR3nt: TGTGCCAGCAGCTTAGATGTGGTGGATACGCAGTATTTT

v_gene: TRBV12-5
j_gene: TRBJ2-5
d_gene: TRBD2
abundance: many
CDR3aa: CASGLVRYSGREGETQYF
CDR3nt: TGTGCTAGTGGTTTGGTACGTTATAGCGGGAGGGAAGGAGAGACCCAGTACTTC

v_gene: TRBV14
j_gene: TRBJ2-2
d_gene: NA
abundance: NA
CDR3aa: CASRTLQWKNTGELFF
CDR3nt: TGTGCCAGCAGGACTCTACAGTGGAAGAACACCGGGGAGCTGTTTTTT

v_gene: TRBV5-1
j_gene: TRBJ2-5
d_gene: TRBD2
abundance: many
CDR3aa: CASRLTSGGAFGETQYF
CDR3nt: TGCGCCAGCAGGCTGACTAGCGGGGGGGCCTTCGGAGAGACCCAGTACTTC

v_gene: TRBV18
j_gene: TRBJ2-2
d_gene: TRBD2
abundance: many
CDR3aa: CASSTSGATGELFF
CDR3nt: TGTGCCAGCAGTACTAGCGGGGCCACCGGGGAGCTGTTTTTT

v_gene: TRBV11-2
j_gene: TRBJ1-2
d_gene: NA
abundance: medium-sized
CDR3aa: CASSPNAGQGYGYTF
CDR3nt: TGTGCCAGCAGCCCAAACGCGGGGCAGGGGTATGGCTACACCTTC

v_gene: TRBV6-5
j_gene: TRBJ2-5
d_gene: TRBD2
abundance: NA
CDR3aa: CASSYSHESGGLQETKYF
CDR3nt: TGTGCCAGCAGTTACTCCCATGAGTCGGGGGGACTTCAAGAGACCAAGTACTTC

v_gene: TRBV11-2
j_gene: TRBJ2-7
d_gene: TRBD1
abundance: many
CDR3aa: CASSLSGQGAYEQYF
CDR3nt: TGTGCCAGCAGCTTATCTGGACAGGGGGCCTACGAGCAGTACTTC

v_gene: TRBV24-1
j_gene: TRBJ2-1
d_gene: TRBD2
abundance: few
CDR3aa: CATSDRTRTGKQFF
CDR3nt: TGTGCCACCAGTGATCGGACTAGGACGGGGAAGCAGTTCTTC

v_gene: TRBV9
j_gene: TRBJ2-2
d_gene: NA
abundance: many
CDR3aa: CASSVVGGANAGELFF
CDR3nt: TGTGCCAGCAGCGTAGTTGGGGGGGCTAACGCCGGGGAGCTGTTTTTT